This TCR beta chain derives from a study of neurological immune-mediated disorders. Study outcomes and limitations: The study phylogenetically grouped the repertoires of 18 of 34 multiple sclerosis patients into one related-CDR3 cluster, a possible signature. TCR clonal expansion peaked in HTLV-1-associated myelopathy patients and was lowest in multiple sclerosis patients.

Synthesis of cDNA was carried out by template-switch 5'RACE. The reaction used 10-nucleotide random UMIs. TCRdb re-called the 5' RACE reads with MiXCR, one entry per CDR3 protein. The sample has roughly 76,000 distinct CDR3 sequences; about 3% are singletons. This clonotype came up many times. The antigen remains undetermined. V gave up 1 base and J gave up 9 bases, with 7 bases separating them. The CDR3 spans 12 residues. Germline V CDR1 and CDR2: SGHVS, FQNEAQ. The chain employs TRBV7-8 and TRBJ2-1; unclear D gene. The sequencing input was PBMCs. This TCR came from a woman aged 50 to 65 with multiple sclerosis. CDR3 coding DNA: TGTGCCAGCAGCTTAGTGGCAGGTGAGCAGTTCTTC. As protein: CASSLVAGEQFF. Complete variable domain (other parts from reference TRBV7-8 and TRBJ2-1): GAGVSQSPRYKVAKRGQDVALRCDPISGHVSLFWYQQALGQGPEFLTYFQNEAQLDKSGLPSDRFFAERPEGSVSTLKIQRTQQEDSAVYLCASSLVAGEQFFGPGTRLTVL.